The 21 T cell receptor beta chains reported below all come from one sample, sequenced in a study of beta chain features in type 1 diabetes. Investigators reverse transcribed all isolated RNA, so they sequenced expressed TCRB transcripts. Assay: immunoSEQ multiplex PCR; the TCRdb copy retains only in-frame clones and omits some. The sample has roughly 610,000 clones, less than 20% seen once. The sequenced material came from naive CD4+ T cells from blood. The receptors were sampled from a man between 18 and 35 years old in good health.

Only a few counts were recorded for this clone. The rearrangement uses TRBV25-1 and TRBJ1-2, with 7 bases fitting TRBD1. V dropped 4 bases and J dropped 4; count of bases not matched to a gene: 15. The germline gives CDR1 MGHDK, CDR2 SYGVNS. This CDR3 has 17 amino acids. The CDR3 here is CASSGVGPGQSSYGYTF. CDR3 DNA sequence: TGTGCCAGCAGTGGGGTTGGCCCGGGACAGTCAAGCTATGGCTACACCTTC.

This clone has a handful of counts. The rearrangement joins TRBV9 to TRBJ1-2, with D perhaps TRBD1 (6 bases). V dropped 4 bases and J dropped 8 bases, with 12 bases sitting between them. The CDR3 is made up of 12 amino acids. Germline V gene lookup returns CDR1 SGDLS and CDR2 YYNGEE. CDR3 sequence (DNA): TGTGCCAGCAGCTTACAGGGACTCGGCTACACCTTC. It translates to CASSLQGLGYTF.

This rearrangement joins TRBV7-2 to TRBJ2-5; D perhaps matches TRBD2 (5 bases). CDR1 and CDR2 (germline): SGHTA, FQGNSA. V gave up 5 bases and J gave up 11 bases, with 12 bases separating them. There are 11 residues in the CDR3. CDR3 in DNA: TGTGCCAGCAGCCCAGCGGATTCTCAGTACTTC. Translated, it gives CASSPADSQYF.

This clone was picked up a small number of times. The rearrangement links TRBV2 to TRBJ2-3; D is unresolved. The V gene lost 7 bases and the J gene lost 14 bases, with 10 bases spanning the gap. Germline lookup yields CDR1 SNHLY and CDR2 FYNNEI. This CDR3 has 9 residues. The CDR3 bases are TGTGCCAGCACCCGCCCCGTGTATTTT. This sequence encodes CASTRPVYF.

This clone was detected a few times. The chain has TRBV9 and TRBJ2-5, with D perhaps TRBD1 (6 bases). The V end was cut by 7 bases, the J end by 1 base, with 11 bases between. The germline gives CDR1 SGDLS, CDR2 YYNGEE. This CDR3 region has 13 residues. The CDR3 DNA follows: TGTGCCAGCGGCAGGGGAACCCAAGAGACCCAGTACTTC. As protein: CASGRGTQETQYF. The whole variable domain, filled in from reference TRBV9 and TRBJ2-5, reads DSGVTQTPKHLITATGQRVTLRCSPRSGDLSVYWYQQSLDQGLQFLIQYYNGEERAKGNILERFSAQQFPDLHSELNLSSLELGDSALYFCASGRGTQETQYFGPGTRLLVL.

The rearrangement joins TRBV7-2 to TRBJ2-7; 9 bases fit TRBD2. Trimming at V came to 5 bases and at J to 3 bases, leaving 8 bases not matched to a gene. The CDR3 has 15 amino acids. Germline V gives CDR1 SGHTA, CDR2 FQGNSA. The CDR3: CASSPSGSGGYEQYF. The CDR3, as DNA: TGTGCCAGCAGCCCGAGTGGTAGCGGGGGCTACGAGCAGTACTTC.

This chain uses TRBV21-1 with TRBJ2-7. TRBV21-1 is noted as a pseudogene. This CDR3 is built from 12 residues. CDR3 residues: CASSSPSYEQYF. CDR3 DNA sequence: TGTGCCAGCAGCAGCCCCTCCTACGAGCAGTACTTC.

The chain links TRBV7-2 to TRBJ2-5; D possibly corresponds to TRBD1 (5 bases). The V end was cut by 3 bases, the J end by 5 bases, with 10 bases between. Germline CDR1 reads SGHTA; CDR2 reads FQGNSA. The CDR3 runs to 13 residues. DNA for the CDR3: TGTGCCAGCAGCTTGTGGGCAGGGGAGACCCAGTACTTC. Protein sequence: CASSLWAGETQYF. Filled out from reference TRBV7-2 and TRBJ2-5, the complete variable domain reads GAGVSQSPSNKVTEKGKDVELRCDPISGHTALYWYRQSLGQGLEFLIYFQGNSAPDKSGLPSDRFSAERTGGSVSTLTIQRTQQEDSAVYLCASSLWAGETQYFGPGTRLLVL.

This clone came up a few times. The chain recombines TRBV5-1 with TRBJ2-3; possibly TRBD2 for D (5 bases). The germline V and J ends were trimmed by 1 base and 4 bases, with 13 bases remaining between them. The CDR3 is 15 amino acids. Per the germline V gene, CDR1 is SGHRS and CDR2 is YFSETQ. In nucleotides, the CDR3 is TGCGCCAGCAGCTTGTGGACTGGTGTGGCAGATACGCAGTATTTT. As protein: CASSLWTGVADTQYF.

The chain joins TRBV19 to TRBJ2-3, with no clear D. The V gene's germline CDR1 is LNHDA and CDR2 SQIVND (reference sequence). CDR3 size: 13 residues. Trimming stripped 1 base from V and 5 bases from J, with 7 bases between. The CDR3 DNA is TGTGCCAGTAGTATAGGACCTGGAGATACGCAGTATTTT. Protein: CASSIGPGDTQYF.

This rearrangement joins TRBV28 to TRBJ2-3; D might be TRBD1 (6 bases). The CDR3 sequence is 15 residues long. Germline loops: CDR1 MDHEN, CDR2 SYDVKM. V gave up 4 bases and J gave up 2 bases, with 13 bases separating them. The CDR3 sequence: CASSSHRVATDTQYF. The CDR3 region has the DNA TGTGCCAGCAGTTCACACAGGGTGGCCACAGATACGCAGTATTTT. The full variable domain, its missing parts supplied by reference TRBV28 and TRBJ2-3, is DVKVTQSSRYLVKRTGEKVFLECVQDMDHENMFWYRQDPGLGLRLIYFSYDVKMKEKGDIPEGYSVSREKKERFSLILESASTNQTSMYLCASSSHRVATDTQYFGPGTRLTVL.

This clone was seen a handful of times. V and J are TRBV7-2 and TRBJ2-3; maybe TRBD1 (6 bases). The CDR3 runs to 16 residues. V was pared by 5 bases and J by 2 bases, with 17 bases between. From germline, CDR1 is SGHTA and CDR2 FQGNSA. Here the CDR3 DNA reads TGTGCCAGCAGCACCCAAACAGGGATTTACACAGATACGCAGTATTTT. Amino acids: CASSTQTGIYTDTQYF.

In its sample, this clone was seen a few times. Other DNA sequences in the same sample also yield this CDR3. The rearrangement joins TRBV6-5 to TRBJ2-1; TRBD2 agrees at 12 bases. Germline assignment: CDR1 MNHEY and CDR2 SVGAGI. The CDR3 extends over 16 amino acids. The ends lost 2 bases at V and 4 bases at J; junction bases unmatched: 3. CDR3 nucleotide sequence: TGTGCCAGCAGTTACCCGGGACTAGCGGGTTACAATGAGCAGTTCTTC. Translated, it gives CASSYPGLAGYNEQFF.

The rearrangement uses TRBV11-2 and TRBJ1-2, with D possibly being TRBD1 (6 bases). Germline assignment: CDR1 SGHAT and CDR2 FQNNGV. CDR3 length: 15 residues. V lost 0 bases and J 4 bases, leaving 12 bases between the germline ends. This chain's CDR3 is CASSLEPGQLYGYTF. CDR3 nucleotides: TGTGCCAGCAGCTTAGAGCCCGGACAGCTCTATGGCTACACCTTC.

The J gene is TRBJ1-4, the V gene TRBV2; 10 bases agree with TRBD1. Per germline, CDR1 SNHLY and CDR2 FYNNEI. There are 14 residues in the CDR3. Losses at the gene ends were 6 bases for V and 5 bases for J; bases not matched to a gene: 3. CDR3: CASRPGQGNEKLFF. The CDR3 coding sequence is TGTGCCAGCAGACCGGGACAGGGGAATGAAAAACTGTTTTTT.

The table lists this clone with a few counts. The rearrangement joins TRBV7-3 to TRBJ2-1, with 12 bases that match TRBD1. V gave up 5 bases and J gave up 9 bases; unmatched junction bases: 2. Germline V gene lookup returns CDR1 SGHTA and CDR2 FQGTGA. CDR3 size: 13 residues. The CDR3, as DNA: TGTGCCAGCAGCGGGACAGGGGGCAGTGAGCAGTTCTTC. Its protein product is CASSGTGGSEQFF.

This clone has only a few counts. Given a much more abundant clone one base away, this may be a read error. This sample includes further DNA sequences coding for the same CDR3. The chain is built from TRBV7-2 and TRBJ2-6, with D hard to call. Per germline, CDR1 SGHTA and CDR2 FQGNSA. Trimming cost V 1 base and J 0 bases, with 1 base left between them. This CDR3 contains 14 residues. The CDR3 coding sequence is TGTGCCAGCAGCTTAGGCTCTGGGGCCAACGTCCTGACTTTC. Encoded protein: CASSLGSGANVLTF. The whole variable domain, filled in from reference TRBV7-2 and TRBJ2-6, reads GAGVSQSPSNKVTEKGKDVELRCDPISGHTALYWYRQSLGQGLEFLIYFQGNSAPDKSGLPSDRFSAERTGGSVSTLTIQRTQQEDSAVYLCASSLGSGANVLTFGAGSRLTVL.

DNA of the CDR3: TGTGCCAGCAGTCATCGGACTAGCGGGAATCGAGATACGCAGTATTTT. The encoded protein is CASSHRTSGNRDTQYF. V and J are TRBV6-6 and TRBJ2-3; 12 bases agree with TRBD2. Losses at the gene ends were 5 bases for V and 5 bases for J; bases not matched to a gene: 8. The CDR3 is 16 amino acids. CDR1 is MNHNY, CDR2 SVGAGI, per germline (reference sequence).

In this sample, this clone turned up a few times. Different DNA sequences within this sample yield the same CDR3. The V call is TRBV2, the J call TRBJ2-7; 7 bases match TRBD1. V lost 7 bases to trimming and J lost 2 bases; unmatched junction nucleotides: 5. The CDR3 sequence is 13 residues long. Germline CDR1 reads SNHLY; CDR2 reads FYNNEI. As DNA, the CDR3 is TGTGCCAGCATCCGGGACAGCACCTACGAGCAGTACTTC. It yields the protein CASIRDSTYEQYF.

This rearrangement joins TRBV7-2 to TRBJ2-7, with D tentatively TRBD1 (6 bases). Germline CDR1 and CDR2: SGHTA and FQGNSA. The CDR3 covers 14 residues. The V gene lost 2 bases and the J gene lost 0 bases, with 8 bases spanning the gap. The chain's CDR3 is CASSLQGRSYEQYF. In DNA, the CDR3 is TGTGCCAGCAGCTTACAGGGGCGCTCCTACGAGCAGTACTTC.

The chain has TRBV28 and TRBJ2-3; a weak D match, TRBD2 (5 bases). The V and J ends lost 6 bases and 0 bases respectively, with 16 bases between them. The CDR3 loop spans 16 amino acids. The germline gives CDR1 MDHEN, CDR2 SYDVKM. The CDR3 region is CASSSDYLISTDTQYF. CDR3 in DNA: TGTGCCAGCAGCTCCGACTACCTAATTAGCACAGATACGCAGTATTTT.